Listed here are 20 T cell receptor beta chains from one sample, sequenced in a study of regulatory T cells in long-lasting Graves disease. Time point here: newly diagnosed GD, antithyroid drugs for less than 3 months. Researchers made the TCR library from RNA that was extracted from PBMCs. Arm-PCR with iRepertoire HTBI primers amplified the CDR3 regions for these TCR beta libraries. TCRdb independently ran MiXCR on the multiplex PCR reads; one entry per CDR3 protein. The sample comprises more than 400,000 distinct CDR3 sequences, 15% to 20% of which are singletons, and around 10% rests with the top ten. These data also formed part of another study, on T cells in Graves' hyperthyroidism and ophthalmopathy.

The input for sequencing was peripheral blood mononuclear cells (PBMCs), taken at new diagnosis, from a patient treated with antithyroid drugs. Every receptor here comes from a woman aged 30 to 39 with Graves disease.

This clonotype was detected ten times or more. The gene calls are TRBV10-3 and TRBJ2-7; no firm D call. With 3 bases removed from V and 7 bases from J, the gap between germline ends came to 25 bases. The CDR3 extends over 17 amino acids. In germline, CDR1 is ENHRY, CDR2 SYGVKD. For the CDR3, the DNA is TGTGCCATCAGTGAACCTCCTTTGGACGGATCCTCGAGGGAGCAGTACTTC. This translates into CAISEPPLDGSSREQYF.

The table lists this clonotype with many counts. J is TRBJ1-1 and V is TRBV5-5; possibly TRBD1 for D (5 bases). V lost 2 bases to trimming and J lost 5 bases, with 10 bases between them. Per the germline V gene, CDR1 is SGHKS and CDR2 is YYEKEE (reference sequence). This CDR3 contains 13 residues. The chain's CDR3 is CASSLDRRTEAFF. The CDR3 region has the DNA TGTGCCAGCAGCTTAGACAGAAGGACTGAAGCTTTCTTT.

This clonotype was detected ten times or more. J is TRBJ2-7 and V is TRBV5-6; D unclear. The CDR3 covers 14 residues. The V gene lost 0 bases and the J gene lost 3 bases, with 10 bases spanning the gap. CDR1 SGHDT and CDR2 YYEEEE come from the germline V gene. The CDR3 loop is CASSLGGRDYEQYF. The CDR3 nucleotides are TGTGCCAGCAGCTTGGGTGGCAGAGACTACGAGCAGTACTTC.

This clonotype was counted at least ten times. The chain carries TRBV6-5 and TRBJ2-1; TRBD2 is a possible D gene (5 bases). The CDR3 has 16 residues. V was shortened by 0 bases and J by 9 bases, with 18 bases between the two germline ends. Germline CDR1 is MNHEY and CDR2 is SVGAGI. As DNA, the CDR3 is TGTGCCAGCAGTTACTCGCCCGGAGGCCCGAACTTTGAGCAGTTCTTC. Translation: CASSYSPGGPNFEQFF.

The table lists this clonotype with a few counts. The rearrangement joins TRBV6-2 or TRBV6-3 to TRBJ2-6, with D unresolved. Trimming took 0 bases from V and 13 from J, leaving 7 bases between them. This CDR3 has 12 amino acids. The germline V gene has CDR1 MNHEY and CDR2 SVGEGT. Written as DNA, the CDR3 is TGTGCCAGCAGTTACTCGCCCCGGGTCCTGACTTTC. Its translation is CASSYSPRVLTF.

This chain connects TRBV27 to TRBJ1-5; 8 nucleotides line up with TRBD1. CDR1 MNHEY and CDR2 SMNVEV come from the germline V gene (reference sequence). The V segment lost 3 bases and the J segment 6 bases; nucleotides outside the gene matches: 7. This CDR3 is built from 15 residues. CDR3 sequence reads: CASSFAQGAGQPQHF. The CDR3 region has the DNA TGTGCCAGCAGTTTCGCTCAGGGGGCAGGTCAGCCCCAGCATTTT.

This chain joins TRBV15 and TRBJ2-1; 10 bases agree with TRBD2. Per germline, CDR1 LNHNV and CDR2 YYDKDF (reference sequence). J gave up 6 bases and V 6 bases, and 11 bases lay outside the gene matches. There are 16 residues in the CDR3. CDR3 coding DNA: TGTGCCACCAGAGCTTACGGGACTAGCGTTTTCAATGAGCAGTTCTTC. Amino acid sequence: CATRAYGTSVFNEQFF. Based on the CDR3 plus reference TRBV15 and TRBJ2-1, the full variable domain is DAMVIQNPRYQVTQFGKPVTLSCSQTLNHNVMYWYQQKSSQAPKLLFHYYDKDFNNEADTPDNFQSRRPNTSFCFLDIRSPGLGDTAMYLCATRAYGTSVFNEQFFGPGTRLTVL.

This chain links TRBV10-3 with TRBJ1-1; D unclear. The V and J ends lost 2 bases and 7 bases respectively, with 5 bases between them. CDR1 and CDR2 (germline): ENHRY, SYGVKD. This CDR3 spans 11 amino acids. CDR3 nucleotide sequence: TGTGCCATCAGTGAGGGGGATGAAGCTTTCTTT. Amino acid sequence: CAISEGDEAFF.

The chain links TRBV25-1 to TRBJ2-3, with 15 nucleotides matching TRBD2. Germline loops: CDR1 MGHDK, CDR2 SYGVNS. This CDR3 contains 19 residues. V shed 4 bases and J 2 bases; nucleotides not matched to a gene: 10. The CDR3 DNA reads TGTGCCAGCAGTGGCCCGGGACTAGCGGGAGGCGGAAACACAGATACGCAGTATTTT. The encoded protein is CASSGPGLAGGGNTDTQYF. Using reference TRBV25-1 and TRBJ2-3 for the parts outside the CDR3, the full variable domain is EADIYQTPRYLVIGTGKKITLECSQTMGHDKMYWYQQDPGMELHLIHYSYGVNSTEKGDLSSESTVSRIRTEHFPLTLESARPSHTSQYLCASSGPGLAGGGNTDTQYFGPGTRLTVL.

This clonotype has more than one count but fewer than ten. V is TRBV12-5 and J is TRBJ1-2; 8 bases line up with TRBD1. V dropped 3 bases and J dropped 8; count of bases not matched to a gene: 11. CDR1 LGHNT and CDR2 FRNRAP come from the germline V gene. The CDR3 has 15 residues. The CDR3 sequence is CASGFQTGDRDGYTF. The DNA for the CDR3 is TGTGCTAGTGGTTTCCAGACAGGGGATAGAGACGGCTACACCTTC.

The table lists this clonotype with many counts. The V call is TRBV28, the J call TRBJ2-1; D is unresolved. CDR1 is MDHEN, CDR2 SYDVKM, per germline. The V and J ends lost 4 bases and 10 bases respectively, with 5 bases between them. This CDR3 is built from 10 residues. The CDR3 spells CASSSLEQFF. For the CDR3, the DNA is TGTGCCAGCAGTTCCTTAGAGCAGTTCTTC.

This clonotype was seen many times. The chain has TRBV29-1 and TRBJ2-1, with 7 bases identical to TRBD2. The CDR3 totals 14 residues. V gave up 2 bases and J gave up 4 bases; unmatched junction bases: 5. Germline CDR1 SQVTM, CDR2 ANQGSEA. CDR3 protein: CSVETSGTYNEQFF. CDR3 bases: TGCAGCGTTGAAACCAGCGGGACGTACAATGAGCAGTTCTTC.

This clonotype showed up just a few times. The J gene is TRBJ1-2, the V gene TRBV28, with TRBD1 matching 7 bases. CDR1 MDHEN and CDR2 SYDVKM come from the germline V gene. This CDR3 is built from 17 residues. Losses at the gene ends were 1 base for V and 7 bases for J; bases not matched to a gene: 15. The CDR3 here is CASSLSLVEGALGGYTF. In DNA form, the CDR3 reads TGTGCCAGCAGTTTATCCCTAGTGGAGGGGGCTCTAGGTGGCTACACCTTC.

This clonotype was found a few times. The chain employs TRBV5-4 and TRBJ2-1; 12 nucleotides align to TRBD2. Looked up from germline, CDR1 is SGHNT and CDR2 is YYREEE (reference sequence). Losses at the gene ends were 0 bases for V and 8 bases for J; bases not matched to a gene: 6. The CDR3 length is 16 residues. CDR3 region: CASSLVASGRAHEQFF. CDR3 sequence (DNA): TGTGCCAGCAGCTTGGTTGCTAGCGGGAGGGCCCATGAGCAGTTCTTC.

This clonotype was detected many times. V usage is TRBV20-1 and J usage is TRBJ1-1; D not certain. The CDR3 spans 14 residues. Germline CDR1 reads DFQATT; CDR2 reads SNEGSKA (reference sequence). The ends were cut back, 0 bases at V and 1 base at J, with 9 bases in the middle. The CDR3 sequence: CSARDRRWNTEAFF. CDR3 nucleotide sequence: TGCAGTGCTAGAGATCGACGGTGGAACACTGAAGCTTTCTTT.

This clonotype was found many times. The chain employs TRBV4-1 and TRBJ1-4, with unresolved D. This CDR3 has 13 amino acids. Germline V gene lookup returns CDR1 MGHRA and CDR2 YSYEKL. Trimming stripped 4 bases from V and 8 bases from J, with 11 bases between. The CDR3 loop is CASSPRGGEKLFF. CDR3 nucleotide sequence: TGCGCCAGCAGCCCCCGGGGTGGAGAAAAACTGTTTTTT.

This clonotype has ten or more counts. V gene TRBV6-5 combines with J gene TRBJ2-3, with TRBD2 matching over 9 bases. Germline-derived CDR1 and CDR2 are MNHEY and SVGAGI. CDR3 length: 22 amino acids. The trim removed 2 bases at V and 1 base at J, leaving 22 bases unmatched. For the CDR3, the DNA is TGTGCCAGCAGTTACGGGTCGTCGGGACTAGCTTCCCACATGAGAGGCACAGATACGCAGTATTTT. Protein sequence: CASSYGSSGLASHMRGTDTQYF.

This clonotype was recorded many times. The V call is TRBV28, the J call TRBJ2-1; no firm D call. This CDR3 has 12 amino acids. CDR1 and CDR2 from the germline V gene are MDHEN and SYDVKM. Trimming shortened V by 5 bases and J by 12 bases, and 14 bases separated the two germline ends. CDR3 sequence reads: CASSTNGGRQFF. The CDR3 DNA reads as TGTGCCAGCAGTACCAACGGCGGACGGCAGTTCTTC.

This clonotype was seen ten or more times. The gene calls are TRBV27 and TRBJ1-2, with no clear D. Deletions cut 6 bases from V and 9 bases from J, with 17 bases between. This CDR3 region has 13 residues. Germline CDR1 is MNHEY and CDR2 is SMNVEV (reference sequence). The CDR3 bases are TGTGCCAGCAGAGTCTCGGGTAGTCCGAGCTACACCTTC. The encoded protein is CASRVSGSPSYTF.

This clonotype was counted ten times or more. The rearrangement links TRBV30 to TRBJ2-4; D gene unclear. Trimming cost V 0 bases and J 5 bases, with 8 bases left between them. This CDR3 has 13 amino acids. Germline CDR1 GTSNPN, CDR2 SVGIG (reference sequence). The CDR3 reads CAWSVRSENIQYF. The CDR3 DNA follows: TGTGCCTGGAGTGTACGGAGCGAAAACATTCAGTACTTC. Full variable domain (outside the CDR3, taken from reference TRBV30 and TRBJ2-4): SQTIHQWPATLVQPVGSPLSLECTVEGTSNPNLYWYRQAAGRGLQLLFYSVGIGQISSEVPQNLSASRPQDRQFILSSKKLLLSDSGFYLCAWSVRSENIQYFGAGTRLSVL.